The 12 T cell receptor beta chains below come from one sample, sequenced in a study of somatic mutations in cytotoxic T cells in rheumatoid arthritis. Method: immunoSEQ multiplex PCR; TCRdb's copy keeps in-frame clones and lacks some. Among more than 25,000 clones, roughly four fifths were seen once, and the ten largest hold around 10%. Sequenced sample: CD8+ T cells sorted from blood. The receptors originated from a woman aged 18-29 years in good health.

This chain joins TRBV6-1 and TRBJ1-4, with unresolved D. Trimming removed 3 bases at V and 3 bases at J, with 5 bases between. From germline, CDR1 is MNHNS and CDR2 SASEGT. There are 13 residues in the CDR3. The CDR3 region is CASSDTPNEKLFF. As DNA, the CDR3 is TGTGCCAGCAGTGATACGCCTAATGAAAAACTGTTTTTT.

This clone appeared once. The J gene is TRBJ2-5, the V gene TRBV9, with D uncertain. Germline loops: CDR1 SGDLS, CDR2 YYNGEE. V shed 0 bases and J shed 1 base, with 10 bases lying between them. CDR3 size: 15 residues. The CDR3 nucleotides read TGTGCCAGCAGCGTAGTTGGTAGGGCCCAAGAGACCCAGTACTTC. Residues: CASSVVGRAQETQYF.

The chain has TRBV2 and TRBJ2-5; TRBD1 agrees at 8 bases. Germline CDR1 is SNHLY and CDR2 is FYNNEI. The trim removed 1 base at V and 1 base at J, leaving 2 bases unmatched. The CDR3 is 15 residues long. CDR3 DNA sequence: TGTGCCAGCAGTGAAGGGGGACAGGCCCAAGAGACCCAGTACTTC. It codes for CASSEGGQAQETQYF.

In its sample, this clone was seen a few times. This sequence joins TRBV6-8 and TRBJ1-5; no firm D call. Trimming cost V 10 bases and J 7 bases, with 8 bases left between them. The CDR3 has 10 amino acids. Germline-derived CDR1 and CDR2 are MNHGY and SAAAGT. In DNA form, the CDR3 reads TGTGCCACCCTAGGGCAGCCCCAGCATTTT. Protein sequence: CATLGQPQHF.

The chain joins TRBV28 to TRBJ2-2; D might be TRBD2 (6 bases). The germline V gene has CDR1 MDHEN and CDR2 SYDVKM. The CDR3 is 13 amino acids. V was trimmed by 9 bases and J by 6 bases, leaving 14 bases between them. The CDR3 DNA is TGTGCCAGTGGGGACGGAGGGCCCGGGGAGCTGTTTTTT. It yields the protein CASGDGGPGELFF.

The CDR3 sequence is CASSTGTSGRNEQFF. In DNA, the CDR3 is TGTGCCAGCAGCACCGGGACTAGCGGGAGAAATGAGCAGTTCTTC. The chain recombines TRBV28 with TRBJ2-1; 14 bases are shared with TRBD2. Per the germline V gene, CDR1 is MDHEN and CDR2 is SYDVKM. The CDR3 contains 15 residues. The J segment lost 7 bases and the V segment lost 6 bases, leaving 5 bases of the junction unmatched. Using reference TRBV28 and TRBJ2-1 for the parts outside the CDR3, the full variable domain is DVKVTQSSRYLVKRTGEKVFLECVQDMDHENMFWYRQDPGLGLRLIYFSYDVKMKEKGDIPEGYSVSREKKERFSLILESASTNQTSMYLCASSTGTSGRNEQFFGPGTRLTVL.

The rearrangement uses TRBV6-5 and TRBJ1-6, with no clear D. This CDR3 has 13 residues. V lost 2 bases to trimming and J lost 8 bases, with 7 bases between them. Germline values: CDR1 MNHEY, CDR2 SVGAGI. CDR3 sequence reads: CASSYGWDSPLHF. In nucleotides, the CDR3 is TGTGCCAGCAGTTACGGCTGGGATTCACCCCTCCACTTT.

This clone has just a few counts. In nucleotides, the CDR3 is TGTGCCAGCAGCTTGGCTTGGGGCGAGCAGTACTTC. This gives the protein CASSLAWGEQYF. This chain connects TRBV5-8 to TRBJ2-7, with no clear D. This CDR3 contains 12 residues. The V gene lost 0 bases and the J gene lost 6 bases, with 7 bases spanning the gap. Per germline, CDR1 SGHTS and CDR2 YDEGEE.

This chain links TRBV30 with TRBJ2-1, with TRBD2 as a possible D gene (6 bases). Germline assignment: CDR1 GTSNPN and CDR2 SVGIG (reference sequence). This CDR3 contains 13 residues. The germline V and J ends were trimmed by 3 bases and 8 bases, with 14 bases remaining between them. The CDR3 sequence is CAWRIPGSDEQFF. CDR3 in DNA: TGTGCCTGGAGAATACCCGGGAGTGATGAGCAGTTCTTC.

For this clone: One junction end disagrees with the germline gene, perhaps due to a read error. The chain joins TRBV27 to TRBJ2-3, with TRBD2 identical over 7 bases. This CDR3 is 13 amino acids long. Germline V gene lookup returns CDR1 MNHEY and CDR2 SMNVEV (reference sequence). CDR3 sequence (DNA): TGTGCCAGCAGTATGACTAGCAGAGATACGCAGTATTTT. This encodes CASSMTSRDTQYF.

The chain uses TRBV29-1 and TRBJ1-5; 7 nucleotides line up with TRBD1. V lost 3 bases, J lost 6 bases, and 5 bases stayed unmatched. Per germline, CDR1 SQVTM and CDR2 ANQGSEA. This CDR3 comprises 13 residues. For the CDR3, the DNA is TGCAGCGTTGAGGAGGGGGCAGGTCAGCCCCAGCATTTT. Translated: CSVEEGAGQPQHF.

The V gene is TRBV18, the J gene TRBJ2-7; 8 bases are shared with TRBD1. Trimming removed 3 bases from V and 3 bases from J; junction bases left unmatched: 4. CDR1 is KGHSH, CDR2 LQKENI, per germline. CDR3 size: 14 residues. The CDR3 protein is CASSPDRAHYEQYV. The CDR3 nucleotides are TGTGCCAGCTCACCGGACAGGGCACACTACGAGCAGTACGTC.